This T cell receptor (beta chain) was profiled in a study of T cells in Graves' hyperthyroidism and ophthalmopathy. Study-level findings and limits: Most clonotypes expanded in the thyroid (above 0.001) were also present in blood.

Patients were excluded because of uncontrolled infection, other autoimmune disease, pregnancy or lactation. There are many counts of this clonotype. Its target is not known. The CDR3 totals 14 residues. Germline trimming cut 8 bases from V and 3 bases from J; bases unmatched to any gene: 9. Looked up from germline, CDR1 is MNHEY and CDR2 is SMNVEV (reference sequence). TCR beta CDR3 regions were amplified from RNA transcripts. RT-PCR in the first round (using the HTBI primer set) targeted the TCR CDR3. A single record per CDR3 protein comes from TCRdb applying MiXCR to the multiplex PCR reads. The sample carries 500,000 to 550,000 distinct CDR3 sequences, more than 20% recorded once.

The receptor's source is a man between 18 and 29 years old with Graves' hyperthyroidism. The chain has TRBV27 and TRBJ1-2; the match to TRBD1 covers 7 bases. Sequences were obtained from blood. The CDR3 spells CASRTGAGDYGYTF. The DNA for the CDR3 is TGTGCCAGCCGAACAGGGGCCGGGGACTATGGCTACACCTTC.